The entry that follows covers one T cell receptor beta chain sequence. Its antigen specificity is not known. One base away there is no much larger clone; base qualities are not given. At the junction V is shortened by 0 bases and J by 2 bases, with 8 bases in between. The CDR3 measures 14 amino acids from cysteine to phenylalanine. Only the CDR3 region is kept as DNA, spanning 42 bases read in frame from base 1. Via the germline V gene (reference sequence), CDR1 is GTSNPN and CDR2 SVGIG. The library was made by the immunoSEQ multiplex PCR assay. For the multiplex PCR, a mixture combining 60 forward primers for TCR Vbeta segments and 13 reverse primers for TCR Jbeta segments was used. The CDR3 region of rearranged TCR beta genes was amplified from genomic DNA by a multiplex PCR assay. The amplified TCR beta libraries were sequenced on the Illumina HiSeq System as 87-base-pair reads. In the original analysis: Across the 500 to 750 repertoires, a later analysis counted roughly 77 million unique TCR beta chains, some 11 million of which were shared by at least two donors. A nearest-neighbor algorithm error-corrected the raw reads and collapsed the reads into unique sequences, merging closely related sequences to remove PCR and sequencing errors. CDR3 sequences were aligned to IMGT reference sequences to assign V, D and J gene segments. For a sequence to be retained, a match of at least six nucleotides to both a V gene segment and a J gene segment was required. A rearrangement was called productive if the CDR3 had no stop codons and remained in frame with V and J, and every other rearrangement was called non-productive. CDR3 was defined according to IMGT convention as the region running from the second conserved V-encoded cysteine to the conserved J-encoded phenylalanine. Sequences without an unambiguous match to a single V gene segment were excluded from the earlier analysis of almost 600 of the donors. In an earlier analysis of approximately 500 of the donors, a V segment was called functional when productive rearrangements were above 56.7%, and segregating when the standard deviation between donors exceeded 5%. To diagnose cytomegalovirus status from the catalog of TCR beta chain sequences, a statistical classification framework was built. V and J gene assignment, in a later analysis, came from comparing TCR nucleotide sequences with IMGT/GENE-DB human TR gene sequences. In a later analysis, CDR3 sequences and most-parsimonious VDJ recombination scenarios were assigned using the TCRdist pipeline. In a later analysis, each TCR beta chain was defined by its CDR3 amino acid sequence together with its V-gene family, and reads without a unique V-gene family were excluded. In a later analysis, several hundred highly shared, low-generation-probability nucleotide sequences were removed to address suspected cross-contamination and a sequencing artifact. A later analysis calculated a clonal expansion index for each public chain from normalized within-repertoire ranks of inferred template counts. A later analysis computed generation probabilities with a VDJ recombination model fitted to out-of-frame rearrangements, and checked the results against IGoR. A later analysis scored TCR-TCR, TCR-HLA and TCR-CMV co-occurrence with hypergeometric tests, applying a repertoire-size bias correction to TCR pairs. False discovery rates were estimated in a later analysis by permuting HLA or CMV assignments 20 times. In a later analysis, co-occurring TCRs were grouped using DBSCAN, and TCRdist sequence similarity was added for clustering within HLA-allele-positive subsets. Repertoires with fewer than 30,000 or more than 120,000 public chains were left out of co-occurrence clustering, as were four to six repertoires with anomalous nucleotide sharing. This immuneACCESS table, as held by TCRdb, lists in-frame sequences with V and J called but not all clones. Of the missing ones, under half trace to an unresolved V gene in checked studies; the others have no known cause. The V and J calls and clone size are taken from that table; D and trimming were inferred from the DNA. The table for this sample lists more than 85,000 clones; 69% of them were counted only once. About 5.5% of the sample lies in the top ten.

The cohort was made up of 666 healthy bone marrow donors. All cohort members were sampled while nominally healthy, although unrecorded immune exposures were likely present. The donor tested CMV seropositive, placing the donor among the 250 to 350 seropositive members of the cohort. A peripheral blood sample was provided by each donor, and peripheral blood mononuclear cells were used for TCR beta sequencing. The Qiagen DNeasy Blood Extraction Kit was used to extract genomic DNA from the blood cell samples. The data are from a study of cytomegalovirus exposure and HLA in healthy donors (dated 2017 in TCRdb). General notes on the study: According to an earlier analysis of around 600 of the donors, 150 million to 200 million T cells yielded some 110 million unique TCR beta sequences and 276 Gb of sequence data. Roughly 300 gigabases of sequencing data and around 80 million unique TCR sequences made up an early release that covered nearly 650 HLA-typed donors. The aim of the study was to test whether cataloging public T cell receptors could identify signatures of past pathogen exposure. Every repertoire in the discovery cohort had been generated on one and the same sequencing platform. A later genetic analysis used genome-wide SNP genotypes for about three fifths of the 666 donors, treating that subset as a discovery cohort. Among the roughly 400 genotyped donors, around 81% belonged to the genetic ancestry cluster associated with self-reported Caucasian donors. A later analysis re-analyzed previously published TCR beta repertoires from 660 or so donors and added high-resolution HLA genotyping to study TCR occurrence patterns. To predict cytomegalovirus infection status, the study combined high-throughput TCR immunosequencing, statistical association of individual TCRs with disease status, and machine learning. Both class I and class II loci were covered by HLA typing, at four-digit resolution. Among 300 to 500 genotyped donors of the cohort, an average of around 250,000 unique TCR beta nucleotide sequences was sequenced per donor, of which about 19% were non-productive. Rather than drawing on any new phenotypic data, the later analysis identified candidate immune exposures from TCR beta sequences and the way those sequences occurred across donors. Four to six DR-DQ haplotypes were handled as single units for association and clustering, since linkage in the cohort was strong. An earlier analysis of around 580 of the donors used high-throughput TCR beta sequencing to judge whether each TCR beta V gene segment behaved as functional or pseudogenic. The number of typed donors differed by locus: about 620-630 for A, B, C, DRB1 and DQB1; approximately 520 for DQA1; roughly 600 for DPA1; and some 430 for DPB1. Using immunosequencing, the study profiled T cell repertoires from 640 or so subjects and related those repertoires to cytomegalovirus serostatus. Donor age, sex, ethnicity and CMV serostatus were compiled together with the repertoire data. A separate validation cohort of 90 to 150 different subjects was used in addition to the roughly 670-subject first cohort. General findings and caveats noted by the study authors: A later genetic analysis reported fewer N-insertions in productive TCRs among donors in an Asian-associated ancestry cluster than the roughly 620-donor mean. A later analysis found that HLA-associated TCR beta chains were more clonally expanded and had lower generation probabilities than equally common non-associated chains. Because the 87-base-pair reads could not distinguish some IMGT-functional V segments, including TRBV6-2 and TRBV6-3, those segments were excluded. The classifier was reported to diagnose cytomegalovirus status with high specificity and sensitivity in both the original and validation cohorts. A further reported finding was that TCR beta sequences accurately predicted the HLA-A and HLA-B alleles for most subjects in the first cohort. At a false discovery rate of 0.05, a later analysis linked 16,000 or so TCR beta sequences to specific HLA alleles. When HLA alleles, especially DR and DQ, strongly co-occurred, TCR associations were difficult to assign to individual alleles. An association between a missense DCLRE1C variant and V-gene and J-gene trimming of TCR beta chains was found in a later genetic analysis and replicated in an independent cohort. In this cohort, only TCR beta chains were sequenced, and detectable features were limited by the absence of alpha or paired-chain data. Because counts were too low, around 17 rarely observed V segments, including chromosome 9 orphons, were left out of the earlier analysis of 587 of the donors. A cluster of highly shared sequence variants was judged likely to represent a technical artifact of the sequencing pipeline. A total of around 150 TCR beta chains were listed by the study as associated with cytomegalovirus. According to a later analysis, most CMV-associated TCR beta chains appeared to be HLA-restricted, and the HLA associations seemed to be driven largely by CMV exposure. A few of the identified cytomegalovirus-associated TCR beta chains were confirmed in vitro to be specific for cytomegalovirus antigens. In a later analysis, TCR association rates were found to vary across HLA loci, with the most associated TCRs seen for DRB1 alleles and the fewest for HLA-C alleles. Because some donors lacked HLA typing at each locus, the association tests relied only on the typed subset. The presence/absence analyses assumed that sequencing depth was roughly uniform across donors, and that assumption may not be true. Broadly in line with IMGT annotations, most TCR beta V segments showed up in productive rearrangements about 90% or about 30% of the time in an earlier analysis of approximately 600 of the donors. Linkage disequilibrium might explain the correlated functional status among segregating V segments, but an unknown experimental factor could not be ruled out. Most TCR sequences were seen in very few donors, while some public TCRs were found in many individuals. The authors suggested that the approach could potentially be generalized to other disease states and immunological phenotypes. In a later analysis, several top co-occurrence clusters were reported to appear linked to parvovirus B19, influenza, CMV and Epstein-Barr virus. Immune exposure information for the cohort was limited to CMV serostatus.

The rearranged chain carries TRBV30 and TRBJ1-3, and TRBD1 may be the D gene, going by 5 matching bases. Sequenced: PBMCs. The source of this sequence is a woman in her seventies in good health and CMV-seropositive. The nucleotides are TGTGCCTGGAGTGTACTGGGGCCTGGAAACACCATATATTTT. Its amino acids are CAWSVLGPGNTIYF.